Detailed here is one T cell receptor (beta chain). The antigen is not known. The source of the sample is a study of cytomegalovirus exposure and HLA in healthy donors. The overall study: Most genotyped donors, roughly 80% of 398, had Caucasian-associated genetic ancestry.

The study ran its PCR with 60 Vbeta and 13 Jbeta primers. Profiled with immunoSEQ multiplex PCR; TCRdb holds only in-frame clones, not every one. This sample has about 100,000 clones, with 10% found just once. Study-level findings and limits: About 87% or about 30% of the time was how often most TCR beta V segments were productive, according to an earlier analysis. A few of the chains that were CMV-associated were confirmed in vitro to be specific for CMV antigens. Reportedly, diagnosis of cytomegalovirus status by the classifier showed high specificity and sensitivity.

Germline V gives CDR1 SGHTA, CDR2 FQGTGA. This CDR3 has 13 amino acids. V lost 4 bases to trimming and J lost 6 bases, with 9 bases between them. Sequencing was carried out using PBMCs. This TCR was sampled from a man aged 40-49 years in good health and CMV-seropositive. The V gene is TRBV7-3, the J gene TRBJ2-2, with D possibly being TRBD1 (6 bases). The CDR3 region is CASSSTGSGELFF. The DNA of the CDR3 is TGTGCCAGCAGCTCGACAGGCTCCGGGGAGCTGTTTTTT. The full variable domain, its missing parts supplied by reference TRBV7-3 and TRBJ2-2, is GAGVSQTPSNKVTEKGKYVELRCDPISGHTALYWYRQSLGQGPEFLIYFQGTGAADDSGLPNDRFFAVRPEGSVSTLKIQRTERGDSAVYLCASSSTGSGELFFGEGSRLTVL.